The 15 T cell receptor beta chains below all came from one sample that was sequenced in a study of T cells of healthy individuals. From the 5' RACE reads, TCRdb called clonotypes with MiXCR, one entry per CDR3 protein. The data hold 40,000 to 60,000 distinct CDR3 sequences, with roughly 15% observed a single time. These receptors all stem from a human donor in good health.

CDR3 coding DNA: TGTGCCAGCAGCCCTGGGACAGGGAGTCAGCCCCAGCATTTT. Its protein is CASSPGTGSQPQHF. V is TRBV3-1 and J is TRBJ1-5; 9 nucleotides match TRBD1. The CDR3 is 14 amino acids. Trimming at V came to 4 bases and at J to 6 bases, leaving 4 bases not matched to a gene. Germline CDR1 reads LGHDT; CDR2 reads YNNKEL (reference sequence).

Many counts were recorded for this clonotype. The V and J genes are TRBV10-3 and TRBJ2-3; unclear D gene. CDR1 is ENHRY and CDR2 is SYGVKD in the germline V gene. This CDR3 spans 14 amino acids. V shed 7 bases and J shed 0 bases, with 11 bases lying between them. The CDR3 is CAITSTSSTDTQYF. In nucleotides, the CDR3 is TGTGCCATCACGAGCACTTCTAGCACAGATACGCAGTATTTT.

This clonotype rates as medium-sized (0.01 to 0.1%). The rearrangement joins TRBV27 to TRBJ1-4; D remains unclear. CDR1 is MNHEY and CDR2 is SMNVEV in the germline V gene (reference sequence). V was cut by 5 bases and J by 8 bases, with 12 bases left in between. The CDR3 loop spans 13 amino acids. The CDR3 loop reads CASSPRHNEKLFF. For the CDR3, the DNA is TGTGCCAGCAGTCCCCGACACAACGAAAAACTGTTTTTT.

Only a few counts were recorded for this clonotype. The chain recombines TRBV15 with TRBJ2-1; D gene uncertain. V dropped 0 bases and J dropped 6 bases, with 12 bases sitting between them. The germline CDR1 and CDR2 sequences are LNHNV and YYDKDF (reference sequence). This CDR3 region has 15 residues. CDR3 in amino acids: CATSRDGALFNEQFF. CDR3 DNA: TGTGCCACCAGCAGAGATGGCGCCCTCTTCAATGAGCAGTTCTTC.

This chain joins TRBV5-1 and TRBJ1-1; D gene ambiguous. Germline V gene data show CDR1 as SGHRS and CDR2 as YFSETQ. This CDR3 is built from 13 residues. V was shortened by 1 base and J by 10 bases, with 14 bases between the two germline ends. CDR3 nucleotide sequence: TGCGCCAGCAGCTTGAACCCAAGAGAGCGAGCTTTCTTT. Residues: CASSLNPRERAFF.

V gene TRBV6-5 combines with J gene TRBJ1-6; no clear D. Germline lookup yields CDR1 MNHEY and CDR2 SVGAGI. This CDR3 region has 14 residues. V lost 2 bases, J lost 10 bases, and 12 bases lay in between. The CDR3 region has the DNA TGTGCCAGCAGTTACAAGGGAAAGGGATCACCCCTCCACTTT. This gives the protein CASSYKGKGSPLHF.

This clonotype was detected only a few times. The CDR3 is CSAPGGSRSSEQYF. The CDR3 DNA reads TGCAGTGCCCCAGGGGGCAGTAGATCGAGCGAGCAGTACTTC. The chain recombines TRBV20-1 with TRBJ2-7; 8 bases line up with TRBD1. With 6 bases clipped from V and 6 bases from J, the junction kept 13 bases outside the gene matches. Per the germline V gene, CDR1 is DFQATT and CDR2 is SNEGSKA (reference sequence). The CDR3 has 14 amino acids.

This clonotype was recorded a few times. The chain recombines TRBV12-3 or TRBV12-4 with TRBJ2-3, with TRBD1 identical over 8 bases. The CDR3 is made up of 15 amino acids. The J segment lost 5 bases and the V segment lost 5 bases, leaving 9 bases of the junction unmatched. The CDR3 sequence is CASSPSDRVVDTQYF. Written as DNA, the CDR3 is TGTGCCAGCAGTCCCTCGGACAGGGTGGTAGATACGCAGTATTTT.

CDR3: CSVEQNFGTGEGYTF. DNA of the CDR3: TGCAGCGTTGAACAGAATTTTGGGACAGGGGAAGGCTACACCTTC. V and J are TRBV29-1 and TRBJ1-2; TRBD1 aligns across 10 bases. CDR3 size: 15 residues. CDR1 and CDR2 from the germline V gene are SQVTM and ANQGSEA. V lost 2 bases to trimming and J lost 8 bases; unmatched junction nucleotides: 11.

This clonotype has more than one count but fewer than ten. V usage is TRBV14 and J usage is TRBJ2-1, with D perhaps being TRBD1 or TRBD2 (6 bases each). This CDR3 is 12 amino acids long. Germline lookup yields CDR1 SGHDN and CDR2 FVKESK. V lost 0 bases and J lost 11, with 8 bases in between. Here the CDR3 DNA reads TGTGCCAGCAGCCAAGAGGGGGGCCAGCAGTTCTTC. Translated: CASSQEGGQQFF. The complete variable domain, with remaining parts taken from reference TRBV14 and TRBJ2-1, reads EAGVTQFPSHSVIEKGQTVTLRCDPISGHDNLYWYRRVMGKEIKFLLHFVKESKQDESGMPNNRFLAERTGGTYSTLKVQPAELEDSGVYFCASSQEGGQQFFGPGTRLTVL.

At least ten counts were recorded for this clonotype. This chain joins TRBV21-1 and TRBJ1-4; the table gives TRBD1 as D, unverified against the DNA. TRBV21-1 is a pseudogene. CDR3 length: 15 amino acids. DNA for the CDR3: TGTGCCAGCAGCTCCGATAGCAGGGGGTTGGGAAAACTGTTTTTT. It codes for CASSSDSRGLGKLFF.

This clonotype was seen more than once but under ten times. The genes are TRBV2 and TRBJ1-1, with D perhaps matching TRBD1 (6 bases). The ends were cut back, 11 bases at V and 0 bases at J, with 10 bases in the middle. This CDR3 spans 12 amino acids. Germline V lookup: CDR1 SNHLY, CDR2 FYNNEI. CDR3 DNA sequence: TGTGCCGGTACAGGGTTGAACACTGAAGCTTTCTTT. Translating it yields CAGTGLNTEAFF.

This clonotype has ten or more counts. V usage is TRBV29-1 and J usage is TRBJ1-1; D perhaps matches TRBD1 (5 bases). Germline values: CDR1 SQVTM, CDR2 ANQGSEA. The CDR3 extends over 15 amino acids. Trimming removed 3 bases at V and 5 bases at J, with 19 bases between. The CDR3 here is CSVDRGLPVGTEAFF. The CDR3 nucleotides are TGCAGCGTTGATCGGGGGTTACCCGTCGGGACTGAAGCTTTCTTT.

This clonotype occurred a few times. The chain links TRBV10-3 to TRBJ2-7; D may be TRBD2 (5 bases). V was pared by 2 bases and J by 9 bases, with 17 bases between. The CDR3 has 14 amino acids. Germline-derived CDR1 and CDR2 are ENHRY and SYGVKD. In nucleotides, the CDR3 is TGTGCCATCAGTGAGGGGCGGGCTAAAATACGGCAGTACTTC. Protein sequence: CAISEGRAKIRQYF.

CDR3 amino acids: CASSYSPYEQYF. As DNA, the CDR3 is TGTGCCAGCAGTTACTCGCCCTACGAGCAGTACTTC. The rearrangement joins TRBV6-2 or TRBV6-3 to TRBJ2-7; D not resolved. CDR1 and CDR2 (germline): MNHEY, SVGEGT. V gave up 0 bases and J gave up 2 bases, with 2 bases separating them. This CDR3 has 12 amino acids.